Below, one T cell receptor beta chain is given with its context. As handled by the study authors: By means of reference gene primer amplification, nucleated cell counts were estimated. The table came from immunoSEQ multiplex PCR; TCRdb's copy has only in-frame clones and leaves some out. D and trimming were read from the DNA, whereas the V and J calls and clone size are those reported in that table. The sample yields 200,000 to 250,000 clones, just under 85% seen once. The data derive from a study of blood T cell repertoires in COVID-19. Turning to the study itself: Sites across the United States, Italy and Spain contributed samples from acute and convalescent COVID-19. T cells, B-cell-depleted T cells, or PBMCs supplied cDNA or gDNA.

The CDR3 has 14 amino acids. Trimming stripped 7 bases from V and 0 bases from J, with 14 bases between. Germline-derived CDR1 and CDR2 are SQVTM and ANQGSEA. This rearrangement joins TRBV29-1 to TRBJ2-3, with D perhaps TRBD1 (8 bases). Sequencing was carried out using peripheral blood. The sequence came from a woman in her fifties or sixties with active or convalescent COVID-19. The DNA for the CDR3 is TGCAGCGCCGCACAGGGGGGGAGCACAGATACGCAGTATTTT. Its protein is CSAAQGGSTDTQYF.